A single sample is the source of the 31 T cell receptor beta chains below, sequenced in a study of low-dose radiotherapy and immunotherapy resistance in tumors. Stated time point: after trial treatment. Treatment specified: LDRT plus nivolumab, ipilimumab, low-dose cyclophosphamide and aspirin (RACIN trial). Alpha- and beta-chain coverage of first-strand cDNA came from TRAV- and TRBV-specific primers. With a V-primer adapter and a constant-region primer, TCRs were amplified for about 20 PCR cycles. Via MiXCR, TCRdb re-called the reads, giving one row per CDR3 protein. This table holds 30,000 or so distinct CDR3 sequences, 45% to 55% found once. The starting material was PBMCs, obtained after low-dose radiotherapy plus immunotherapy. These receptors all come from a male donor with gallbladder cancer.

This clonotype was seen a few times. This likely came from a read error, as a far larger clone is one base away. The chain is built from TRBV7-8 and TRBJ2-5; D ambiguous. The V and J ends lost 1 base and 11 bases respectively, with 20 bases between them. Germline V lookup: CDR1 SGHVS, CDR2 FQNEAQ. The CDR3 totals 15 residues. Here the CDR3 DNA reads TGTGCCAGCAGCTTAGACCCCGGACGGAACAATGAGCAGTACTTC. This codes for CASSLDPGRNNEQYF.

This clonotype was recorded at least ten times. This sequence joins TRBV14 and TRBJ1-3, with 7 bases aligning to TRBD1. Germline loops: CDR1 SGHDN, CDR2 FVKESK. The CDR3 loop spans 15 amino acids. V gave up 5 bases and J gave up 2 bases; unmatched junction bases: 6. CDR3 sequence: CASSSTGFAGNTIYF. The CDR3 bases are TGTGCCAGCAGCTCGACAGGGTTTGCTGGAAACACCATATATTTT.

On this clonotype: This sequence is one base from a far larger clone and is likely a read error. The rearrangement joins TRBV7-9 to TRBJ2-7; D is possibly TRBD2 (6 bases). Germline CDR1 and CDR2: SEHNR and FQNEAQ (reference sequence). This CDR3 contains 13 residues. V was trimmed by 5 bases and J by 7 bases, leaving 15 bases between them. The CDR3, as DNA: TGTGCCAGCAGCCAGGGACTTTACAATGAGCAGTACTTC. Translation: CASSQGLYNEQYF.

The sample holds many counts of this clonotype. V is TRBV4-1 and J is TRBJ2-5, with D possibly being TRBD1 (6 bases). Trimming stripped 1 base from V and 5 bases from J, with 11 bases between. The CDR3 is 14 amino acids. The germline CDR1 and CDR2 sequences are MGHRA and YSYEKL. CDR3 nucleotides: TGCGCCAGCAGCCAAGCTGGGGGCGGTGAGACCCAGTACTTC. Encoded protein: CASSQAGGGETQYF.

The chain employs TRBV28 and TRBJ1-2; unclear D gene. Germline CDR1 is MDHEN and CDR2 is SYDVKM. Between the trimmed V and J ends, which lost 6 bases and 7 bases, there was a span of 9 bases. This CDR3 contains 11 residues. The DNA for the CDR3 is TGTGCCAGCAGCCACCTTGGTGGCTACACCTTC. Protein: CASSHLGGYTF.

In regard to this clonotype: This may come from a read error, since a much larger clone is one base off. The CDR3, as DNA: TGTGCCAGCAGTCCAAGCAGCTTCGGGTCAGGGTTTGAAGAGACCCAGTACTTC. As protein: CASSPSSFGSGFEETQYF. V and J are TRBV27 and TRBJ2-5; D perhaps matches TRBD1 (5 bases). Trimming removed 5 bases from V and 3 bases from J, with 25 bases in between. The CDR3 totals 18 residues. Germline V CDR1 and CDR2: MNHEY, SMNVEV (reference sequence).

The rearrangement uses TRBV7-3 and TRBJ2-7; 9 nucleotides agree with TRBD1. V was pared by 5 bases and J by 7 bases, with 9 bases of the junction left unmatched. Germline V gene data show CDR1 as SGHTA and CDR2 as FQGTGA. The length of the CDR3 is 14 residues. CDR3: CASSPRTGVWEQYF. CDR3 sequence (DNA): TGTGCCAGCAGCCCTCGGACAGGGGTATGGGAGCAGTACTTC.

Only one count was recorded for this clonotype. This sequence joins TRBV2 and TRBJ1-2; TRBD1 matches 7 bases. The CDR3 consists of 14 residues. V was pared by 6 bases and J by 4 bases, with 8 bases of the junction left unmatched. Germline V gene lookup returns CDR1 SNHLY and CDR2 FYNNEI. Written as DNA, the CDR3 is TGTGCCAGCAGGGAACAGGGGATTTCCTATGGCTACACCTTC. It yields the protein CASREQGISYGYTF. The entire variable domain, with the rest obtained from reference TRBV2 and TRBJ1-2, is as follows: EPEVTQTPSHQVTQMGQEVILRCVPISNHLYFYWYRQILGQKVEFLVSFYNNEISEKSEIFDDQFSVERPDGSNFTLKIRSTKLEDSAMYFCASREQGISYGYTFGSGTRLTVV.

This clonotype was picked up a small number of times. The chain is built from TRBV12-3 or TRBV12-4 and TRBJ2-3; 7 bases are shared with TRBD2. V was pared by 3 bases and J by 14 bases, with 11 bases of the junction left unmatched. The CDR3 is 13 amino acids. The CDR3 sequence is CASSLGGMGPPYF. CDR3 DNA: TGTGCCAGCAGTTTGGGGGGGATGGGTCCGCCGTATTTT.

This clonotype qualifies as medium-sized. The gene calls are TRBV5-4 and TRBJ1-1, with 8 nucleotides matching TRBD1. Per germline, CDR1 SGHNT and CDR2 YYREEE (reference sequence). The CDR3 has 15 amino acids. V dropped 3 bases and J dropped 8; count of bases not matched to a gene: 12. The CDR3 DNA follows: TGTGCCAGCAGCTCTCCCGGACAGGGAACAAGGGAAGCTTTCTTT. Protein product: CASSSPGQGTREAFF.

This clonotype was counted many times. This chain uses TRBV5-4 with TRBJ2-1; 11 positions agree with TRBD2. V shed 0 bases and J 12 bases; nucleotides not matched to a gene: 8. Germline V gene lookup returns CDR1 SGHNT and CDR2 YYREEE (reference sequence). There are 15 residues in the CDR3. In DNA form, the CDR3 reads TGTGCCAGCAGCTTGGGTTCGGGACTAGCGGATAGGCAGTTCTTC. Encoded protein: CASSLGSGLADRQFF.

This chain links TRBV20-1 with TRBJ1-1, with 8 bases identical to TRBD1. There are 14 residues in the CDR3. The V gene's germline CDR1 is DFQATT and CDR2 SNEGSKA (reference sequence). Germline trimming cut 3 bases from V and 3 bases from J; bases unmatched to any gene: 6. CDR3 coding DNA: TGCAGTGCTAGTTCTCCAGGGGGCCACACTGAAGCTTTCTTT. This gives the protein CSASSPGGHTEAFF.

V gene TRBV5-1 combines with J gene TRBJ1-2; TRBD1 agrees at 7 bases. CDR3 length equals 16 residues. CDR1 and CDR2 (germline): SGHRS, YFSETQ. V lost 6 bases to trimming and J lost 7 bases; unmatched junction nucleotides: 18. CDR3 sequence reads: CASTSALGQPTTGYTF. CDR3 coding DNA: TGCGCCAGCACCTCCGCCCTGGGACAGCCTACAACTGGCTACACCTTC.

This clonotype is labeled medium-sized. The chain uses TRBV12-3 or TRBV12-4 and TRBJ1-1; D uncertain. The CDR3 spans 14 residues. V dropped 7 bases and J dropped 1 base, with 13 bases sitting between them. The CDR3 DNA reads TGTGCCAGCACCTCGGGCCGACGGAACACTGAAGCTTTCTTT. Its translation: CASTSGRRNTEAFF.

The CDR3 is CASSVVGGQETQYF. As DNA, the CDR3 is TGTGCCAGCAGCGTAGTAGGGGGTCAAGAGACCCAGTACTTC. The J gene is TRBJ2-5, the V gene TRBV9, with D perhaps matching TRBD1 (6 bases). The V gene lost 0 bases and the J gene lost 2 bases, with 8 bases spanning the gap. The germline gives CDR1 SGDLS, CDR2 YYNGEE. CDR3 length equals 14 residues.

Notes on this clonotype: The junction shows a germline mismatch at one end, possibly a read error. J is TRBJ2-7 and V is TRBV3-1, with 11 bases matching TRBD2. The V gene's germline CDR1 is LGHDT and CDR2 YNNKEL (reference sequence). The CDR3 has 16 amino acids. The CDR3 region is CAISLMPSGGIGEQYF. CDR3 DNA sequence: TGTGCCATCAGCCTGATGCCTAGCGGGGGGATCGGGGAGCAGTACTTC.

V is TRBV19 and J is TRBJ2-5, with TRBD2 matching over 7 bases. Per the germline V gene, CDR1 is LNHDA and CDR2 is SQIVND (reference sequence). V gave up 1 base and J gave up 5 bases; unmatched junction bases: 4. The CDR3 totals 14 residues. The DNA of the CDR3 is TGTGCCAGTAGTATAGGGGGGGGTCAGGAGACCCAGTACTTC. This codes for CASSIGGGQETQYF.

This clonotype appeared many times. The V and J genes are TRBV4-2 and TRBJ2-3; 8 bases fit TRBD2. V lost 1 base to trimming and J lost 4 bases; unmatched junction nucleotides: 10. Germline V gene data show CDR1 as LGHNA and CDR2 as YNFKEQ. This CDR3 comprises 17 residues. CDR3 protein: CASSQVVGGGNSDTQYF. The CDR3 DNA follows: TGTGCCAGCAGCCAAGTGGTCGGCGGGGGGAATTCAGATACGCAGTATTTT.

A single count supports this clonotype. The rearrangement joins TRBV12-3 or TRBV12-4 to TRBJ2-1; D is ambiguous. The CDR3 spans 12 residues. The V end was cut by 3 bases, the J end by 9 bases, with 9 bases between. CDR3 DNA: TGTGCCAGCAGTTTCGGTCCGGGTGAGCAGTTCTTC. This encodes CASSFGPGEQFF.

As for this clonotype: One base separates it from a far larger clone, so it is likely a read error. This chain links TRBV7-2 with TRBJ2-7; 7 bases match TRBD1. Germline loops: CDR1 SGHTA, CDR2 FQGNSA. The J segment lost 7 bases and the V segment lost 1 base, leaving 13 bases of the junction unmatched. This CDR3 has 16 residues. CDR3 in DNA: TGTGCCAGCAGCTTAGTTTGGGACAGCTCCTACAATGAGCAGTACTTC. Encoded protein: CASSLVWDSSYNEQYF.

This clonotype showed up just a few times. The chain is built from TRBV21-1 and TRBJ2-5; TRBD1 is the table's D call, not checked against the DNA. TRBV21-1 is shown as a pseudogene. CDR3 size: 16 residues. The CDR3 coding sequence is TGTGCCAGCAGCGAAGACAGGGGGCGCGGGGAAGAGACCCAGTACTTC. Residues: CASSEDRGRGEETQYF.

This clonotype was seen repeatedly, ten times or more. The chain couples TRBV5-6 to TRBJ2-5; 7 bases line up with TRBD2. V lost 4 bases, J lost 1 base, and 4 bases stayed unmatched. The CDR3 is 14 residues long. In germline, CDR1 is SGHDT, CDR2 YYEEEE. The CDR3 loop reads CASSQTSFQETQYF. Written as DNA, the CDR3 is TGTGCCAGCAGCCAGACTAGCTTCCAAGAGACCCAGTACTTC. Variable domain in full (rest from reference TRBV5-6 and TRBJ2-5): DAGVTQSPTHLIKTRGQQVTLRCSPKSGHDTVSWYQQALGQGPQFIFQYYEEEERQRGNFPDRFSGHQFPNYSSELNVNALLLGDSALYLCASSQTSFQETQYFGPGTRLLVL.

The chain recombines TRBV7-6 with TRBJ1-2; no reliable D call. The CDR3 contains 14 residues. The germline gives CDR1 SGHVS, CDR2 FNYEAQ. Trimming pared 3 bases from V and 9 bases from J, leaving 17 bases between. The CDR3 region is CASSLADPTQSYTF. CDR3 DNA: TGTGCCAGCAGCTTGGCTGACCCTACCCAGAGCTACACCTTC.

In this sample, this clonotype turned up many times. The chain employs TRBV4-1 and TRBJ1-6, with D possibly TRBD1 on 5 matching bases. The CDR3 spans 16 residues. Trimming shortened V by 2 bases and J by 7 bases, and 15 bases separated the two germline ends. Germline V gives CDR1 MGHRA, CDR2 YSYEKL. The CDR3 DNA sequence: TGCGCCAGCAGCCAACCTTCGACTGAGGGGAATTCACCCCTCCACTTT. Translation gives CASSQPSTEGNSPLHF.

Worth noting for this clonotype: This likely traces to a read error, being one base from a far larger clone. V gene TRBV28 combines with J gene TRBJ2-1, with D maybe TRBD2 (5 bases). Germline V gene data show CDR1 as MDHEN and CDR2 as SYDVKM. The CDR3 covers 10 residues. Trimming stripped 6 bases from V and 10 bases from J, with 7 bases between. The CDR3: CASSDYEQFF. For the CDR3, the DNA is TGTGCCAGCAGCGACTACGAGCAGTTCTTC.

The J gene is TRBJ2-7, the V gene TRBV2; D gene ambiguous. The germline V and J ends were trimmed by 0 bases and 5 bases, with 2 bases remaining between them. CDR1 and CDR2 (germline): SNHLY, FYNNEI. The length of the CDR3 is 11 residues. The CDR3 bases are TGTGCCAGCAGTGAAGCCCACGAGCAGTACTTC. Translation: CASSEAHEQYF. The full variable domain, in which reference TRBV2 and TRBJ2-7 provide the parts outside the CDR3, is EPEVTQTPSHQVTQMGQEVILRCVPISNHLYFYWYRQILGQKVEFLVSFYNNEISEKSEIFDDQFSVERPDGSNFTLKIRSTKLEDSAMYFCASSEAHEQYFGPGTRLTVT.

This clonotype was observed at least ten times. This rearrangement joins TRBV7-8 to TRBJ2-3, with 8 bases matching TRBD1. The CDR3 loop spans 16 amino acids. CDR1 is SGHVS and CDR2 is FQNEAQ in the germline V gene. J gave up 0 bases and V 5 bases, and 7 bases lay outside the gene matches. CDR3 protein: CASSRTQGGSTDTQYF. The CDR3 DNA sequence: TGTGCCAGCAGCCGCACACAGGGGGGCAGCACAGATACGCAGTATTTT.

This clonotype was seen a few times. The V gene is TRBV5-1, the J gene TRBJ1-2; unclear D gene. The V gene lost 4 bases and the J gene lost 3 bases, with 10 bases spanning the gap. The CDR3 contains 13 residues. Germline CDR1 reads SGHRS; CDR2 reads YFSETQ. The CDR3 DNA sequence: TGCGCCAGCAGCATTGGACCCGACTATGGCTACACCTTC. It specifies CASSIGPDYGYTF.

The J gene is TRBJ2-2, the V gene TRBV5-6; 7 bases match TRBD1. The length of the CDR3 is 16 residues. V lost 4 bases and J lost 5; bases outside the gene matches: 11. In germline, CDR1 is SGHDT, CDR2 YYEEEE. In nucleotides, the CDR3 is TGTGCCAGCAGCCACGACAACAGGGGAAAGACCGGGGAGCTGTTTTTT. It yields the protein CASSHDNRGKTGELFF.

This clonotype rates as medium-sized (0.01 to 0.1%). CDR3 nucleotide sequence: TGTGCCAGTAGTATAGATGCAGCACAAGAGACCCAGTACTTC. This sequence encodes CASSIDAAQETQYF. The chain carries TRBV19 and TRBJ2-5; D call uncertain. The V gene lost 0 bases and the J gene lost 2 bases, with 7 bases spanning the gap. The CDR3 sequence is 14 residues long. Germline CDR1 LNHDA, CDR2 SQIVND (reference sequence).

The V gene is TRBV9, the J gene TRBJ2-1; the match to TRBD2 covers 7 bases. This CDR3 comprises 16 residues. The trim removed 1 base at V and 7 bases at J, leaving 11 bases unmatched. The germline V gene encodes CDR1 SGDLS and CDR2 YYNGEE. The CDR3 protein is CASSVNPGGSRNEQFF. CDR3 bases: TGTGCCAGCAGCGTAAACCCCGGGGGGAGTAGGAATGAGCAGTTCTTC.